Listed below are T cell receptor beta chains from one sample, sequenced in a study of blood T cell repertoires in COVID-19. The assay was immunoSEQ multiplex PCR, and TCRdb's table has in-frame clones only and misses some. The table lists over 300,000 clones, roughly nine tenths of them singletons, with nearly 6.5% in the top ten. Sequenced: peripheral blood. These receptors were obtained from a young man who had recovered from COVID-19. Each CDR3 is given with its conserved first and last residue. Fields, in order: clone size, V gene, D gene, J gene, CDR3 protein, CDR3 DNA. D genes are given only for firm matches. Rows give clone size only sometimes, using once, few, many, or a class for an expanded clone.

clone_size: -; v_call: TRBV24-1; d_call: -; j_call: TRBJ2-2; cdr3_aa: CATSDYTDTGELFF; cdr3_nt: TGTGCCACCAGTGATTACACAGACACCGGGGAGCTGTTTTTT
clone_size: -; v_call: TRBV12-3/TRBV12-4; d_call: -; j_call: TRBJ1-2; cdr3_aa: CASSQQSNYGYTF; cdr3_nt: TGTGCCAGCAGTCAACAAAGTAACTATGGCTACACCTTC
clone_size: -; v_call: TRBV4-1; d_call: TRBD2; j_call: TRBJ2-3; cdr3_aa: CASKSRSGRGRGTDTQYF; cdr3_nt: TGCGCCAGCAAATCGCGTAGCGGGAGGGGCCGGGGCACAGATACGCAGTATTTT
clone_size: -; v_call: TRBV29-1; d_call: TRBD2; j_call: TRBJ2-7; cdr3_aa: CSVSGGVSYEQYF; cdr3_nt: TGCAGCGTATCCGGGGGGGTCTCCTACGAGCAGTACTTC
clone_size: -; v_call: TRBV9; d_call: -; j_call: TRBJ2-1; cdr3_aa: CASSVALGGNEQFF; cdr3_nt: TGTGCCAGCAGCGTAGCTCTTGGCGGCAATGAGCAGTTCTTC
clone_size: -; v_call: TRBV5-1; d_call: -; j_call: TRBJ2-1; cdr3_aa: CASSQDQGGVAYNEQFF; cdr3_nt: TGCGCCAGCAGCCAAGACCAGGGGGGCGTTGCCTACAATGAGCAGTTCTTC
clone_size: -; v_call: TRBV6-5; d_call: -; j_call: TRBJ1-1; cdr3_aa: CASTNLAGPLTEAFF; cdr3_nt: TGTGCCAGCACAAACCTCGCAGGGCCCCTCACTGAAGCTTTCTTT
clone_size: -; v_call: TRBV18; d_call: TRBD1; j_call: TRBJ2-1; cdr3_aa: CASSQGTDNEQFF; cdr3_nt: TGTGCCAGCTCACAAGGGACAGACAATGAGCAGTTCTTC
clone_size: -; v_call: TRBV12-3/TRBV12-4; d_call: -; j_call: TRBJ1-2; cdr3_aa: CASSSWQTDGYTF; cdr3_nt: TGTGCCAGCAGTTCCTGGCAAACCGATGGCTACACCTTC
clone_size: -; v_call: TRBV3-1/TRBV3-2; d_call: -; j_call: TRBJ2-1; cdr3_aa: CASSRQTVDEQFF; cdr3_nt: TGTGCCAGCAGCCGCCAGACAGTGGATGAGCAGTTCTTC
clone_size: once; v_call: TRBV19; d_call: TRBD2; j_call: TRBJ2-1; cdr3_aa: CASALAGASNEQFF; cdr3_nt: TGTGCCAGCGCACTAGCGGGAGCGAGCAATGAGCAGTTCTTC
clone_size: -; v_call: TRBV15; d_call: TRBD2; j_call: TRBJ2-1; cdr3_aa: CATSKWGAMGTSGNNEQFF; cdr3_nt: TGTGCCACCAGCAAGTGGGGGGCGATGGGGACTAGCGGAAACAATGAGCAGTTCTTC
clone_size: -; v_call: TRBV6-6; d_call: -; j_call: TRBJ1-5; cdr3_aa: CASSYLGAQSNQPQHF; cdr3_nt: TGTGCCAGCAGTTATTTGGGAGCACAGTCCAATCAGCCCCAGCATTTT
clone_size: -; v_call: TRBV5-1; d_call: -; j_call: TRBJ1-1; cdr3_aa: CASSFSRGPNTEAFF; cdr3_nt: TGCGCCAGCAGCTTTTCCAGGGGTCCAAACACTGAAGCTTTCTTT
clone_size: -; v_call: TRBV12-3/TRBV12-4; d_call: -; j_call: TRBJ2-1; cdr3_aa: CASREEVVEFF; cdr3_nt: TGTGCCAGCAGGGAGGAGGTCGTGGAGTTCTTC
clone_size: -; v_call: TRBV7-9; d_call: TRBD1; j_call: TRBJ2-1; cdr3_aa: CASTTGTGRSEQFF; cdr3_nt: TGTGCCAGCACGACCGGGACAGGGCGAAGTGAGCAGTTCTTC
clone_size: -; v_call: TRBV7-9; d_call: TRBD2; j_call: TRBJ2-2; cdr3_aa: CASSLAGTSRTGELFF; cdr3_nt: TGTGCCAGCAGCTTAGCTGGGACTAGCAGAACCGGGGAGCTGTTTTTT
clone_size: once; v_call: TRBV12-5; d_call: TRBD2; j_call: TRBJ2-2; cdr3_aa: CASGLAPGLAGGTGELFF; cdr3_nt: TGTGCTAGTGGTTTGGCCCCTGGACTAGCGGGGGGCACCGGGGAGCTGTTTTTT
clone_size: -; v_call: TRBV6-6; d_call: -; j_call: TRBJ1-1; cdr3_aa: CASSLTESNTEAFF; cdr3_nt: TGTGCCAGCAGCCTGACAGAGTCGAACACTGAAGCTTTCTTT
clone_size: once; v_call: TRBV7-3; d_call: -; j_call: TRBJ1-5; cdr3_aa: CASSLSGNQPQHF; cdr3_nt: TGTGCCAGCAGCTTATCAGGGAATCAGCCCCAGCATTTT
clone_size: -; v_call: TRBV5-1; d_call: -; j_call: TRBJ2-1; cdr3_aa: CASSFGGDNEQFF; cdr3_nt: TGCGCCAGCAGCTTCGGAGGTGACAATGAGCAGTTCTTC
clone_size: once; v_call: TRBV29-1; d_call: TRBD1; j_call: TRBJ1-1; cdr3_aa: CSVEKDRGTEAFF; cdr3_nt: TGCAGCGTTGAAAAGGACAGGGGTACTGAAGCTTTCTTT
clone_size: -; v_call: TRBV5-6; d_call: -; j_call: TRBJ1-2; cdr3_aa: CASSLTRDGGPNYGYTF; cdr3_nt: TGTGCCAGCAGCTTAACGCGGGACGGGGGACCTAACTATGGCTACACCTTC
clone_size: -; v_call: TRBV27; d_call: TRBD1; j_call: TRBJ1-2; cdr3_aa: CASTFAGGEGYTF; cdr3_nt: TGTGCCAGCACCTTCGCAGGGGGAGAGGGCTACACCTTC
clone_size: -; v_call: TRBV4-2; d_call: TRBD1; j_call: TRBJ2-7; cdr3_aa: CASSQDLVTGGSGEQYF; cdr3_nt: TGTGCCAGCAGCCAAGATCTCGTGACAGGGGGGTCAGGCGAGCAGTACTTC
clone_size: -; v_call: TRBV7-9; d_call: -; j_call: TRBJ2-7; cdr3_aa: CASSPPPGSYEQYF; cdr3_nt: TGTGCCAGCAGCCCCCCCCCGGGATCCTACGAGCAGTACTTC
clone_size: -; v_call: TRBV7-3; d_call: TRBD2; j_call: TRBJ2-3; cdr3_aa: CASSFWGGGTDTQYF; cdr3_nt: TGTGCCAGCAGCTTCTGGGGAGGGGGCACAGATACGCAGTATTTT
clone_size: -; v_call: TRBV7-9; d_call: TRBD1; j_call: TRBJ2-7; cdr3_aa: CASSSQGTGLDEQYF; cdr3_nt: TGTGCCAGCAGCTCACAGGGGACAGGACTTGACGAGCAGTACTTC
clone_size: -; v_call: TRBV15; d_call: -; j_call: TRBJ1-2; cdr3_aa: CATSRVQGRNYGYTF; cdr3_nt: TGTGCCACCAGCAGAGTACAGGGCCGTAACTATGGCTACACCTTC
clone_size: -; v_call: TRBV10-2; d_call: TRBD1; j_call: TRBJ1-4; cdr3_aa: CASSETTGGSTNEKLFF; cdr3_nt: TGCGCCAGCAGTGAGACAACAGGGGGCTCAACTAATGAAAAACTGTTTTTT
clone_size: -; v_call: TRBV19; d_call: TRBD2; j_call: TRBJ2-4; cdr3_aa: CASSTGTSGSIAKNIQYF; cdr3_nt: TGTGCCAGTAGTACAGGGACTAGCGGGAGTATAGCCAAAAACATTCAGTACTTC
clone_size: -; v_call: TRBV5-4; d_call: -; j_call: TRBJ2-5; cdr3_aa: CASSRQGAETQYF; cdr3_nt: TGTGCCAGCAGCCGGCAGGGCGCGGAGACCCAGTACTTC
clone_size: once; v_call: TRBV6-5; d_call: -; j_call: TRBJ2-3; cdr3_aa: CASRKYAGLGDTQYF; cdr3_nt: TGTGCCAGCAGAAAATATGCGGGGCTAGGAGATACGCAGTATTTT
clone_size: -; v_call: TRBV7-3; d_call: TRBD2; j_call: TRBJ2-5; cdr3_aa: CASSLMAGGPETQYF; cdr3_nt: TGTGCCAGCAGCTTAATGGCGGGGGGGCCTGAGACCCAGTACTTC
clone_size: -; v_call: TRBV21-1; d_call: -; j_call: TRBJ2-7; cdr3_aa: CASSKARYRGRTYEQYF; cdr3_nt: TGTGCCAGCAGCAAAGCACGTTACAGGGGGCGGACCTACGAGCAGTACTTC
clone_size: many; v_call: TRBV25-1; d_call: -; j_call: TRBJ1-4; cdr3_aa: CASSESTANEKLFF; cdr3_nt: TGTGCCAGCAGTGAATCGACAGCTAATGAAAAACTGTTTTTT
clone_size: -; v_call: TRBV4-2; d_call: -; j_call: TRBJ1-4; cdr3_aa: CASSQDTLGLTNEKLFF; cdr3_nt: TGTGCCAGCAGCCAAGATACATTGGGCCTCACTAATGAAAAACTGTTTTTT
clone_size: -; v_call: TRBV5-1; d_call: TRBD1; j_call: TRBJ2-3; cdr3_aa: CASSLEGGLTDTQYF; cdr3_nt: TGCGCCAGCAGCTTGGAAGGGGGCTTGACAGATACGCAGTATTTT
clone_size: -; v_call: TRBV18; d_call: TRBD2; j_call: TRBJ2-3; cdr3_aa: CASSLGRGTDTQYF; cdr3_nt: TGTGCCAGCTCACTCGGGAGGGGCACAGATACGCAGTATTTT
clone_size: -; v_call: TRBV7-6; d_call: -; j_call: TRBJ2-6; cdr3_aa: CASSSPPGYSGANVLTF; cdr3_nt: TGTGCCAGCAGCTCCCCCCCGGGTTACTCTGGGGCCAACGTCCTGACTTTC
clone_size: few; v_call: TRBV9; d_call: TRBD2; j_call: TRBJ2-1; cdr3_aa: CASTVAGDGNEQFF; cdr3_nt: TGTGCCAGCACAGTGGCGGGAGATGGGAATGAGCAGTTCTTC
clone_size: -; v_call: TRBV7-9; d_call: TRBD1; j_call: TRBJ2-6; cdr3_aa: CAASRPGQEYSGANVLTF; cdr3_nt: TGTGCAGCTTCTCGGCCGGGACAGGAATACTCTGGGGCCAACGTCCTGACTTTC
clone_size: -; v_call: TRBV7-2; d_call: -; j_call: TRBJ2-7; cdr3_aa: CASSTGQLPGPYEQYF; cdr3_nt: TGTGCCAGCAGCACCGGACAGCTCCCTGGGCCCTACGAGCAGTACTTC
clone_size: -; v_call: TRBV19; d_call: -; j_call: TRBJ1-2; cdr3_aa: CASTHVTFLDGYTF; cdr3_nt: TGTGCCAGTACCCACGTGACATTTCTCGATGGCTACACCTTC
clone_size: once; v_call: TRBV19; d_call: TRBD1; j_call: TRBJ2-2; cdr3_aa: CASSPTPGQSNTGELFF; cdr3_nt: TGTGCCAGTAGTCCTACACCGGGACAGTCGAACACCGGGGAGCTGTTTTTT
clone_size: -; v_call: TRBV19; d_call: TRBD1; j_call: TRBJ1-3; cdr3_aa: CASSIKSDRATSGNTIYF; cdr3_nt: TGTGCCAGTAGTATAAAATCGGACAGGGCAACTTCTGGAAACACCATATATTTT
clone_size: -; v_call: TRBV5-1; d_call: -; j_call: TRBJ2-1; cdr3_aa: CASSSPSAAEGTGEQFF; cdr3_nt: TGCGCCAGCAGCTCTCCCTCGGCGGCCGAAGGTACCGGTGAGCAGTTCTTC
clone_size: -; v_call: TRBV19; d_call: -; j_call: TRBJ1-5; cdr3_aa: CASSIDGTPYQPQHF; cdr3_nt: TGTGCCAGTAGTATAGATGGGACACCGTATCAGCCCCAGCATTTT
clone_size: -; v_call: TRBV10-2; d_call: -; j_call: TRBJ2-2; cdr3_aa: CASSGTTGELFF; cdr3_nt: TGCGCCAGCAGTGGGACTACCGGGGAGCTGTTTTTT
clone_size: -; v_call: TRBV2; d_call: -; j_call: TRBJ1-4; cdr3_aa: CASSGSFGIATNEKLFF; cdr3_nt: TGTGCCAGCAGTGGGAGCTTCGGGATTGCAACTAATGAAAAACTGTTTTTT
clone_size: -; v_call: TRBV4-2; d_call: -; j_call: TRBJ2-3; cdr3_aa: CASSQDWGEDTQYF; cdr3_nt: TGTGCCAGCAGCCAAGATTGGGGCGAAGATACGCAGTATTTT
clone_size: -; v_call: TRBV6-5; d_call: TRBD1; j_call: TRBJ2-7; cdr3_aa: CASTLPGTGAYEQYF; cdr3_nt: TGTGCCAGCACCCTACCCGGGACAGGGGCCTACGAGCAGTACTTC
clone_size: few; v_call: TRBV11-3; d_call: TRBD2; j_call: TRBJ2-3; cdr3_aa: CASSLGASGTDTQYF; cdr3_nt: TGTGCCAGCAGCTTAGGCGCTAGCGGAACAGATACGCAGTATTTT